These 18 T cell receptor beta chains were sequenced from one sample in a study of control samples from healthy donors and cancer patients. Profiling relied on immunoSEQ multiplex PCR, and the TCRdb table lists in-frame clones only, not all of them. Here the sample spans 150,000 to 200,000 clones, about 90% being singletons. The sample taken for sequencing was blood. Every receptor here comes from a woman aged 45 to 65 in good health.

A few counts support this clone. The CDR3 loop reads CASQGVNSPLHF. In nucleotides, the CDR3 is TGTGCCAGCCAGGGGGTTAATTCACCCCTCCACTTT. The genes are TRBV9 and TRBJ1-6; 7 bases are shared with TRBD1. The germline V gene has CDR1 SGDLS and CDR2 YYNGEE. This CDR3 is 12 amino acids long. V lost 7 bases and J lost 6; bases outside the gene matches: 1.

V and J are TRBV10-3 and TRBJ2-7; D gene unclear. The CDR3 runs 11 residues. Trimming cost V 4 bases and J 3 bases, with 4 bases left between them. CDR1 is ENHRY, CDR2 SYGVKD, per germline. CDR3 sequence reads: CAISAGYEQYF. The CDR3 DNA follows: TGTGCCATCAGTGCCGGCTACGAGCAGTACTTC.

This clone has only one observation. This sequence joins TRBV24-1 and TRBJ2-3; D gene ambiguous. Germline CDR1 reads KGHDR; CDR2 reads SFDVKD. The CDR3 loop spans 11 amino acids. V was cut by 9 bases and J by 0 bases, with 3 bases left in between. The CDR3 protein is CATESTDTQYF. CDR3 in DNA: TGTGCCACCGAGAGCACAGATACGCAGTATTTT.

The chain links TRBV5-5 to TRBJ2-1, with a weak D call TRBD1 (6 bases). Germline V CDR1 and CDR2: SGHKS, YYEKEE (reference sequence). The CDR3 totals 14 residues. V lost 0 bases, J lost 11 bases, and 15 bases lay in between. The CDR3, as DNA: TGTGCCAGCAGCTTGGACCAGGCCGGGACACAGCAGTTCTTC. It is translated as CASSLDQAGTQQFF.

The CDR3 is CASSLVSIGNTEAFF. The CDR3 DNA sequence: TGCGCCAGCAGCTTGGTTTCAATTGGGAACACTGAAGCTTTCTTT. The V and J genes are TRBV5-1 and TRBJ1-1; D unclear. The CDR3 covers 15 residues. The V and J ends lost 0 bases and 1 base respectively, with 10 bases between them. Germline V gene sequence: CDR1 SGHRS, CDR2 YFSETQ.

The chain is built from TRBV3-1 (or the pseudogene TRBV3-2) and TRBJ1-1; unclear D gene. With 1 base removed from V and 6 bases from J, the gap between germline ends came to 9 bases. This CDR3 has 13 amino acids. CDR1 is LGHDT and CDR2 is YNNKEL in the germline V gene (reference sequence). The DNA of the CDR3 is TGTGCCAGCAGCCAAGGTGCGGTGGCTGAAGCTTTCTTT. It codes for CASSQGAVAEAFF.

In its sample, this clone was seen a few times. The rearrangement links TRBV6-5 to TRBJ1-1, with 7 bases lining up with TRBD1. Germline trimming cut 5 bases from V and 0 bases from J; bases unmatched to any gene: 6. The CDR3 contains 15 residues. CDR1 is MNHEY and CDR2 is SVGAGI in the germline V gene. The CDR3 bases are TGTGCCAGCAGTCGACAGGGAAGCATGAACACTGAAGCTTTCTTT. Amino acids: CASSRQGSMNTEAFF.

The chain carries TRBV28 and TRBJ1-2; TRBD1 aligns across 7 bases. Germline values: CDR1 MDHEN, CDR2 SYDVKM. With 6 bases clipped from V and 0 bases from J, the junction kept 4 bases outside the gene matches. The CDR3 runs 14 residues. The CDR3: CASRRDSANYGYTF. The CDR3 nucleotides are TGTGCCAGCAGGCGGGACAGCGCTAACTATGGCTACACCTTC.

The V call is TRBV9, the J call TRBJ2-5, with 12 positions matching TRBD2. Germline-derived CDR1 and CDR2 are SGDLS and YYNGEE. The length of the CDR3 is 16 residues. The junction had 7 bases not matched to a gene; V was cut back by 3 bases and J by 4 bases. CDR3 nucleotide sequence: TGTGCCAGCAGCGGCCGACTAGCGGGAGTGTCAGAGACCCAGTACTTC. This encodes CASSGRLAGVSETQYF.

The V and J genes are TRBV19 and TRBJ1-1, with D possibly being TRBD1 (5 bases). This CDR3 comprises 16 residues. Trimming took 5 bases from V and 2 from J, leaving 18 bases between them. Germline V gives CDR1 LNHDA, CDR2 SQIVND (reference sequence). The DNA of the CDR3 is TGTGCCAGTAGTCCTACCCCCGGGACGCGAAACACTGAAGCTTTCTTT. The encoded protein is CASSPTPGTRNTEAFF.

The chain couples TRBV5-4 to TRBJ1-2; D is perhaps TRBD1 (6 bases). V lost 7 bases, J lost 5 bases, and 21 bases lay in between. Looked up from germline, CDR1 is SGHNT and CDR2 is YYREEE (reference sequence). This CDR3 spans 15 amino acids. DNA for the CDR3: TGTGCCAGCGCTTCGGGCGGGGGGGCGGAGTATGGCTACACCTTC. Protein: CASASGGGAEYGYTF.

In DNA form, the CDR3 reads TGTGCCAGCAGTTGGTCAGAGATAAATGAAGCTTTCTTT. As protein: CASSWSEINEAFF. The gene calls are TRBV6-5 and TRBJ1-1; D not resolved. This CDR3 is 13 amino acids long. Trimming took 4 bases from V and 7 from J, leaving 13 bases between them. Germline CDR1 is MNHEY and CDR2 is SVGAGI.

A single count supports this clone. The chain has TRBV5-4 and TRBJ2-5, with a tentative D call TRBD1 (5 bases). Germline assignment: CDR1 SGHNT and CDR2 YYREEE (reference sequence). The CDR3 is 14 amino acids. V was pared by 0 bases and J by 2 bases, with 8 bases between. CDR3 residues: CASSLGAGQETQYF. The CDR3 DNA is TGTGCCAGCAGCTTGGGTGCAGGGCAAGAGACCCAGTACTTC. Full variable domain (outside the CDR3, taken from reference TRBV5-4 and TRBJ2-5): ETGVTQSPTHLIKTRGQQVTLRCSSQSGHNTVSWYQQALGQGPQFIFQYYREEENGRGNFPPRFSGLQFPNYSSELNVNALELDDSALYLCASSLGAGQETQYFGPGTRLLVL.

J is TRBJ2-7 and V is TRBV24-1, with 9 nucleotides matching TRBD2. Germline lookup yields CDR1 KGHDR and CDR2 SFDVKD. CDR3 size: 16 residues. V lost 6 bases and J lost 0; bases outside the gene matches: 8. The CDR3 spells CATSPFLAGASYEQYF. For the CDR3, the DNA is TGTGCCACCAGTCCTTTCTTAGCGGGGGCCTCCTACGAGCAGTACTTC.

The chain recombines TRBV19 with TRBJ1-3; 7 bases align to TRBD1. Germline CDR1 LNHDA, CDR2 SQIVND (reference sequence). Germline trimming cut 7 bases from V and 2 bases from J; bases unmatched to any gene: 2. The CDR3 is made up of 13 amino acids. The CDR3 protein is CASMGQTGNTIYF. The CDR3 DNA follows: TGTGCCAGTATGGGACAGACTGGAAACACCATATATTTT.

The chain recombines TRBV9 with TRBJ2-1; D is unresolved. Germline V CDR1 and CDR2: SGDLS, YYNGEE. The CDR3 is made up of 14 amino acids. V was clipped by 0 bases and J by 3 bases, with 7 bases between them. The CDR3 DNA sequence: TGTGCCAGCAGCGTAGGTTGGGACTACAATGAGCAGTTCTTC. This translates into CASSVGWDYNEQFF. Combining the CDR3 with reference TRBV9 and TRBJ2-1 gives the whole variable domain DSGVTQTPKHLITATGQRVTLRCSPRSGDLSVYWYQQSLDQGLQFLIQYYNGEERAKGNILERFSAQQFPDLHSELNLSSLELGDSALYFCASSVGWDYNEQFFGPGTRLTVL.

The J gene is TRBJ1-2, the V gene TRBV2, with a tentative D call TRBD1 (6 bases). This CDR3 has 13 residues. Germline-derived CDR1 and CDR2 are SNHLY and FYNNEI. V was trimmed by 6 bases and J by 2 bases, leaving 10 bases between them. CDR3 loop: CASSPDRNYGYTF. In DNA, the CDR3 is TGTGCCAGCAGCCCTGACAGGAACTATGGCTACACCTTC.

The CDR3 reads CASSLQDQPQHF. As DNA, the CDR3 is TGTGCCAGCAGCTTACAGGATCAGCCCCAGCATTTT. The chain uses TRBV5-4 and TRBJ1-5, with TRBD1 as a possible D gene (5 bases). V lost 2 bases, J lost 5 bases, and 5 bases lay in between. Germline loops: CDR1 SGHNT, CDR2 YYREEE (reference sequence). The CDR3 is 12 residues long.